Below are 13 T cell receptor beta chains sequenced from a single sample in a study of OX40 agonist ivuxolimab in advanced cancers. Data came from immunoSEQ multiplex PCR; TCRdb stores just in-frame clones and leaves some out. The profile covers about 60,000 clones, with roughly nine tenths appearing a single time and about 12% taken by the ten largest. The specimen was CD4+ or CD8+ T cells sorted from blood, collected in a trial of the OX40 agonist ivuxolimab. The origin of the receptors is an adult with an advanced solid tumor such as melanoma, head and neck, liver or kidney cancer.

V gene TRBV11-2 combines with J gene TRBJ1-2; D gene ambiguous. The CDR3 is 11 amino acids. V was trimmed by 3 bases and J by 14 bases, leaving 13 bases between them. Germline lookup yields CDR1 SGHAT and CDR2 FQNNGV. CDR3 sequence reads: CASSFGRITTF. In DNA form, the CDR3 reads TGTGCCAGCAGCTTCGGACGGATTACAACCTTC. Filled out from reference TRBV11-2 and TRBJ1-2, the complete variable domain reads EAGVAQSPRYKIIEKRQSVAFWCNPISGHATLYWYQQILGQGPKLLIQFQNNGVVDDSQLPKDRFSAERLKGVDSTLKIQPAKLEDSAVYLCASSFGRITTFGSGTRLTVV.

The chain is built from TRBV7-8 and TRBJ1-5, with D possibly TRBD1 on 6 matching bases. V lost 5 bases to trimming and J lost 5 bases, with 19 bases between them. The CDR3 length is 16 residues. Germline assignment: CDR1 SGHVS and CDR2 FQNEAQ. For the CDR3, the DNA is TGTGCCAGCAGCGGCCTAACAGGGATGAACGATCAGCCCCAGCATTTT. It yields the protein CASSGLTGMNDQPQHF. The variable domain in full, completed from reference TRBV7-8 and TRBJ1-5, reads GAGVSQSPRYKVAKRGQDVALRCDPISGHVSLFWYQQALGQGPEFLTYFQNEAQLDKSGLPSDRFFAERPEGSVSTLKIQRTQQEDSAVYLCASSGLTGMNDQPQHFGDGTRLSIL.

V usage is TRBV18 and J usage is TRBJ1-2; D is possibly TRBD1 (5 bases). The V gene lost 1 base and the J gene lost 8 bases, with 11 bases spanning the gap. Germline-derived CDR1 and CDR2 are KGHSH and LQKENI. This CDR3 has 13 residues. CDR3: CASSPRDLEGYTF. The CDR3 DNA reads as TGTGCCAGCTCACCACGGGACCTCGAGGGCTACACCTTC.

This clone was seen a handful of times. The chain employs TRBV7-8 and TRBJ2-7; D is perhaps TRBD1 or TRBD2 (5 bases each). The length of the CDR3 is 13 residues. CDR1 is SGHVS and CDR2 is FQNEAQ in the germline V gene. Trimming took off 4 bases at V and 3 bases at J, with 10 bases between the two ends. CDR3 sequence reads: CASSYGGGYEQYF. Here the CDR3 DNA reads TGTGCCAGCAGCTATGGTGGGGGCTACGAGCAGTACTTC.

The genes are TRBV19 and TRBJ2-1, with 13 nucleotides matching TRBD2. From germline, CDR1 is LNHDA and CDR2 SQIVND (reference sequence). The CDR3 totals 15 residues. The V segment lost 1 base and the J segment 8 bases; nucleotides outside the gene matches: 2. The chain's CDR3 is CASSIGTSGSHEQFF. CDR3 coding DNA: TGTGCCAGTAGTATAGGGACTAGCGGGAGCCATGAGCAGTTCTTC. Using reference TRBV19 and TRBJ2-1 for the parts outside the CDR3, the full variable domain is DGGITQSPKYLFRKEGQNVTLSCEQNLNHDAMYWYRQDPGQGLRLIYYSQIVNDFQKGDIAEGYSVSREKKESFPLTVTSAQKNPTAFYLCASSIGTSGSHEQFFGPGTRLTVL.

The chain recombines TRBV13 with TRBJ1-1; D unclear. The length of the CDR3 is 13 residues. Per the germline V gene, CDR1 is PRHDT and CDR2 is FYEKMQ (reference sequence). V gave up 5 bases and J gave up 1 base, with 8 bases separating them. The CDR3 spells CASSDDGNTEAFF. The DNA for the CDR3 is TGTGCCAGCAGCGACGACGGGAACACTGAAGCTTTCTTT.

The chain is built from TRBV5-1 and TRBJ2-7; 9 nucleotides agree with TRBD1. V was clipped by 4 bases and J by 5 bases; unmatched bases: 7. This CDR3 has 14 residues. The germline CDR1 and CDR2 sequences are SGHRS and YFSETQ. The CDR3 here is CASSPGTGKHEQYF. The CDR3 region has the DNA TGCGCCAGCAGCCCGGGGACAGGGAAGCACGAGCAGTACTTC.

This clone has just one count. J is TRBJ1-5 and V is TRBV19; D is perhaps TRBD1 (6 bases). CDR3 length equals 15 residues. Germline loops: CDR1 LNHDA, CDR2 SQIVND (reference sequence). Trimming removed 5 bases from V and 3 bases from J, with 14 bases in between. This chain's CDR3 is CASSPLRGPNQPQHF. CDR3 nucleotides: TGTGCCAGTAGTCCTCTCCGGGGGCCCAATCAGCCCCAGCATTTT.

This clone was seen just once. Here the CDR3 reads CAWSTGAGIWKQFF. The CDR3 nucleotides are TGTGCCTGGAGTACAGGGGCGGGGATATGGAAGCAGTTCTTC. The rearrangement joins TRBV30 to TRBJ2-1; TRBD1 might be the D (7 bases). CDR1 and CDR2 (germline): GTSNPN, SVGIG (reference sequence). The CDR3 runs 14 residues. V was trimmed by 2 bases and J by 11 bases, leaving 19 bases between them.

V gene TRBV5-1 combines with J gene TRBJ2-2; D tentatively fits TRBD1 or TRBD2 (6 bases each). Looked up from germline, CDR1 is SGHRS and CDR2 is YFSETQ. V lost 2 bases to trimming and J lost 4 bases, with 15 bases between them. CDR3 length: 16 residues. In DNA form, the CDR3 reads TGCGCCAGCAGCTTAGGGGGGAGTTCGGGCACCGGGGAGCTGTTTTTT. Protein product: CASSLGGSSGTGELFF.

The V call is TRBV25-1, the J call TRBJ2-3; TRBD2 is a possible D gene (6 bases). In germline, CDR1 is MGHDK, CDR2 SYGVNS. Trimming shortened V by 1 base and J by 0 bases, and 8 bases separated the two germline ends. The CDR3 covers 15 residues. DNA of the CDR3: TGTGCCAGCAGTGAATGGGCGGGAAGCACAGATACGCAGTATTTT. Amino acids: CASSEWAGSTDTQYF. The variable domain in full, with the rest retrieved from reference TRBV25-1 and TRBJ2-3, is EADIYQTPRYLVIGTGKKITLECSQTMGHDKMYWYQQDPGMELHLIHYSYGVNSTEKGDLSSESTVSRIRTEHFPLTLESARPSHTSQYLCASSEWAGSTDTQYFGPGTRLTVL.

The chain carries TRBV28 and TRBJ1-5; D is undetermined. The V gene's germline CDR1 is MDHEN and CDR2 SYDVKM. CDR3 length: 14 amino acids. Trimming took 1 base from V and 5 from J, leaving 9 bases between them. The CDR3 loop reads CASSLSDKYQPQHF. CDR3 sequence (DNA): TGTGCCAGCAGTTTATCAGATAAATATCAGCCCCAGCATTTT.

This chain joins TRBV7-8 and TRBJ2-1, with D perhaps assigned TRBD1 or TRBD2 (5 bases each). The V and J ends lost 4 bases and 4 bases respectively, with 20 bases between them. This CDR3 is built from 17 residues. Germline V gene sequence: CDR1 SGHVS, CDR2 FQNEAQ. The DNA for the CDR3 is TGTGCCAGCAGCTCCGGGACCCAGGGAAGGGCATACAATGAGCAGTTCTTC. Its translation is CASSSGTQGRAYNEQFF.